Described below is a single TCR beta chain sequence and its context. The antigen is not known. V was clipped by 8 bases and J by 0 bases, with 9 bases between them. The CDR3 runs to 13 residues. CDR1 is ENHRY and CDR2 is SYGVKD in the germline V gene. Treatment reported: oral pan-JAK inhibitor, 5-10 mg twice daily. Collection of lesional scalp punch biopsies and peripheral blood was performed in alopecia areata patients. The sample belongs to a study of CD8+ T cells in alopecia areata. Whole-study results and caveats: Scalp clonality dropped significantly under tofacitinib, as did expanded CD8+ top-100 clones. Having one nonresponder leaves uncertain how baseline CD8+ expansion relates to response.

RNA extraction and reverse transcription yielded cDNA as sequencing template. Clones were read by immunoSEQ multiplex PCR, and TCRdb kept only the in-frame ones, dropping some. The table records approximately 300,000 clones, 58% of them present only once. This clonotype was obtained from a human donor with alopecia areata. The source was CD4+ T cells sorted from blood, collected at week 24, from a patient treated with tofacitinib. The chain is built from TRBV10-3 and TRBJ2-3; D perhaps matches TRBD2 (5 bases). The DNA of the CDR3 is TGTGCCATCCGGCTAGCTAGCACAGATACGCAGTATTTT. This gives the protein CAIRLASTDTQYF.